Listed here are 21 T cell receptor beta chains from one sample, sequenced in a study of OX40 agonist ivuxolimab in advanced cancers. The protocol was immunoSEQ multiplex PCR, while the TCRdb copy is restricted to in-frame clones and leaves out a portion. This table holds about 57,000 clones, over 80% found once. Here the sequenced sample was CD4+ or CD8+ T cells sorted from blood, taken in a trial of the OX40 agonist ivuxolimab. These receptors were obtained from an adult with an advanced solid tumor such as melanoma, head and neck, liver or kidney cancer.

This chain uses TRBV11-2 with TRBJ2-1; tentatively, D is TRBD1 (6 bases). The CDR3 runs to 15 residues. Germline lookup yields CDR1 SGHAT and CDR2 FQNNGV. V lost 5 bases and J lost 0, with 11 bases in between. This CDR3 is CASSRADSSYNEQFF. As DNA, the CDR3 is TGTGCCAGCAGCCGAGCGGACAGCTCCTACAATGAGCAGTTCTTC.

The V and J genes are TRBV14 and TRBJ2-7; D not resolved. V was shortened by 0 bases and J by 5 bases, with 11 bases between the two germline ends. This CDR3 comprises 14 residues. Germline assignment: CDR1 SGHDN and CDR2 FVKESK. The CDR3 coding sequence is TGTGCCAGCAGCCAAGAGTCCCTCGACCACGAGCAGTACTTC. Translated, it gives CASSQESLDHEQYF.

The chain combines TRBV28 with TRBJ2-7; D is possibly TRBD2 (6 bases). Trimming cost V 10 bases and J 4 bases, with 14 bases left between them. Germline values: CDR1 MDHEN, CDR2 SYDVKM. The CDR3 consists of 12 residues. The CDR3 nucleotides read TGTGCCACTGGGGGGAGTCCATACGAGCAGTACTTC. Amino acids: CATGGSPYEQYF.

This chain links TRBV7-6 with TRBJ2-5; D remains ambiguous. The tail of the sequence fits TRBJ2-7 better, so the J call may be wrong. The germline V gene has CDR1 SGHVS and CDR2 FNYEAQ. This CDR3 spans 13 amino acids. Written as DNA, the CDR3 is TGTGCCAGCAGCTTAGAACACCACTACGAGCAGTACTTC. Residues: CASSLEHHYEQYF.

The V and J genes are TRBV7-6 and TRBJ2-7; TRBD2 is a possible D gene (6 bases). Germline V gives CDR1 SGHVS, CDR2 FNYEAQ. The V gene lost 1 base and the J gene lost 1 base, with 14 bases spanning the gap. This CDR3 comprises 16 residues. The CDR3 sequence is CASSLGPRGPSYEQYF. DNA of the CDR3: TGTGCCAGCAGCTTAGGACCGCGGGGCCCTTCCTACGAGCAGTACTTC. Full variable domain (rest looked up from reference TRBV7-6 and TRBJ2-7): GAGVSQSPRYKVTKRGQDVALRCDPISGHVSLYWYRQALGQGPEFLTYFNYEAQQDKSGLPNDRFSAERPEGSISTLTIQRTEQRDSAMYRCASSLGPRGPSYEQYFGPGTRLTVT.

The chain recombines TRBV7-9 with TRBJ1-1; D ambiguous. CDR1 is SEHNR, CDR2 FQNEAQ, per germline (reference sequence). This CDR3 region has 15 residues. Trimming took 5 bases from V and 3 from J, leaving 16 bases between them. CDR3 in amino acids: CASSHSVGGDTEAFF. CDR3 sequence (DNA): TGTGCCAGCAGCCACTCGGTCGGTGGTGACACTGAAGCTTTCTTT.

The chain carries TRBV13 and TRBJ2-7; D possibly corresponds to TRBD1 (6 bases). The CDR3 has 15 residues. Trimming took 5 bases from V and 1 from J, leaving 15 bases between them. CDR1 is PRHDT and CDR2 is FYEKMQ in the germline V gene (reference sequence). The DNA of the CDR3 is TGTGCCAGCAGCGCCCGACAGGTTGGTTCCTACGAGCAGTACTTC. Protein sequence: CASSARQVGSYEQYF.

V usage is TRBV28 and J usage is TRBJ1-1; the D is unclear. Trimming left V 6 bases short and J 3 bases short, with 11 bases between. The CDR3 loop spans 13 amino acids. Germline V gene data show CDR1 as MDHEN and CDR2 as SYDVKM. CDR3: CASRAPLYTEAFF. The CDR3 nucleotides read TGTGCCAGCAGGGCTCCCCTTTACACTGAAGCTTTCTTT.

CDR3 loop: CAIREGHNEQFF. CDR3 in DNA: TGTGCCATCAGGGAAGGACACAATGAGCAGTTCTTC. V usage is TRBV10-3 and J usage is TRBJ2-1; D is unresolved. V was pared by 6 bases and J by 5 bases, with 8 bases between. Looked up from germline, CDR1 is ENHRY and CDR2 is SYGVKD. The CDR3 runs 12 residues.

The sample holds one count of this clone. The chain combines TRBV7-8 with TRBJ1-5; a possible D gene is TRBD1 (6 bases). This CDR3 is built from 15 residues. From germline, CDR1 is SGHVS and CDR2 FQNEAQ. Trimming removed 3 bases from V and 0 bases from J, with 9 bases in between. The CDR3: CASSFGQYSNQPQHF. For the CDR3, the DNA is TGTGCCAGCAGCTTTGGACAGTATAGCAATCAGCCCCAGCATTTT.

The chain uses TRBV5-8 and TRBJ1-2; no firm D call. The CDR3 extends over 12 amino acids. Trimming removed 0 bases at V and 10 bases at J, with 10 bases between. Germline V gene sequence: CDR1 SGHTS, CDR2 YDEGEE. CDR3 sequence reads: CASSLGQEPYTF. In DNA, the CDR3 is TGTGCCAGCAGCTTGGGGCAAGAACCCTACACCTTC.

The chain carries TRBV27 and TRBJ2-5; no definite D call. V lost 2 bases and J 4 bases, leaving 11 bases between the germline ends. The CDR3 length is 14 residues. The V gene's germline CDR1 is MNHEY and CDR2 SMNVEV (reference sequence). This CDR3 reads CASSLVPSAETQYF. The CDR3 DNA is TGTGCCAGCAGTTTAGTCCCATCCGCAGAGACCCAGTACTTC.

CDR3 loop: CASSQTSGRSNTGELFF. CDR3 sequence (DNA): TGTGCCAGCAGCCAGACTAGCGGGAGGTCTAACACCGGGGAGCTGTTTTTT. The chain uses TRBV5-6 and TRBJ2-2; 13 bases line up with TRBD2. CDR3 size: 17 residues. CDR1 and CDR2 (germline): SGHDT, YYEEEE. The V gene end was trimmed by 4 bases and the J gene end by 2 bases; junction bases not matched to a gene: 5.

The V gene is TRBV6-5, the J gene TRBJ1-1; D not resolved. Trimming stripped 7 bases from V and 6 bases from J, with 15 bases between. This CDR3 region has 13 residues. Looked up from germline, CDR1 is MNHEY and CDR2 is SVGAGI. As DNA, the CDR3 is TGTGCCAGCACCCCGGCGGGGATATCTGAAGCTTTCTTT. This sequence encodes CASTPAGISEAFF.

The chain carries TRBV13 and TRBJ2-3, with D unclear. V lost 2 bases and J 5 bases, leaving 5 bases between the germline ends. Germline V gives CDR1 PRHDT, CDR2 FYEKMQ (reference sequence). The CDR3 has 12 amino acids. Here the CDR3 reads CASSLFRDTQYF. The CDR3 bases are TGTGCCAGCAGCTTATTCCGAGATACGCAGTATTTT.

V and J are TRBV7-2 and TRBJ2-7; D gene uncertain. Germline V CDR1 and CDR2: SGHTA, FQGNSA. The CDR3 has 15 residues. Trimming cost V 3 bases and J 0 bases, with 12 bases left between them. CDR3 coding DNA: TGTGCCAGCAGCTTGTGGCTCGGTAGCTCCTACGAGCAGTACTTC. Protein product: CASSLWLGSSYEQYF.

This clone came up once. The chain carries TRBV27 and TRBJ1-5, with D perhaps TRBD1 (5 bases). Per the germline V gene, CDR1 is MNHEY and CDR2 is SMNVEV (reference sequence). With 3 bases removed from V and 5 bases from J, the gap between germline ends came to 8 bases. There are 13 residues in the CDR3. The CDR3 loop reads CASSFTGDQPQHF. The CDR3 coding sequence is TGTGCCAGCAGTTTTACGGGGGATCAGCCCCAGCATTTT.

The V gene is TRBV10-1, the J gene TRBJ1-1, with a possible D match to TRBD1 (6 bases). The CDR3 consists of 13 residues. V was trimmed by 1 base and J by 8 bases, leaving 11 bases between them. Germline CDR1 and CDR2: WNHNN and SYGVQD (reference sequence). The CDR3 here is CASSELGGGEAFF. CDR3 coding DNA: TGCGCCAGCAGTGAGTTGGGGGGCGGCGAAGCTTTCTTT.

This chain links TRBV2 with TRBJ1-2; D is unclear. Per germline, CDR1 SNHLY and CDR2 FYNNEI. V was cut by 3 bases and J by 5 bases, with 10 bases left in between. This CDR3 has 13 residues. CDR3 sequence reads: CASSDGGLYGYTF. The CDR3 bases are TGTGCCAGCAGTGATGGAGGTTTATATGGCTACACCTTC.

This chain connects TRBV6-5 to TRBJ1-5; 9 bases match TRBD1. This CDR3 is 14 amino acids long. CDR1 and CDR2 from the germline V gene are MNHEY and SVGAGI. V trimming: 6 bases; J trimming: 6 bases; junction bases outside the gene matches: 6. The CDR3 reads CASRTQGAGQPQHF. CDR3 coding DNA: TGTGCCAGCAGGACACAGGGGGCGGGTCAGCCCCAGCATTTT.

The genes are TRBV2 and TRBJ1-2; no clear D. The CDR3 has 14 amino acids. Trimming took 3 bases from V and 4 from J, leaving 12 bases between them. Germline lookup yields CDR1 SNHLY and CDR2 FYNNEI. Here the CDR3 reads CASSDPRRTYGYTF. CDR3 coding DNA: TGTGCCAGCAGTGACCCAAGGCGTACCTATGGCTACACCTTC.